This TCR beta chain appears in the sequencing data of a study of regulatory T cells in long-lasting Graves disease. This clonotype was observed at least ten times. The antigen remains unidentified. Points from the study as a whole: TCR diversity was lower in persistent Graves' patients (versus newly diagnosed ones).

CDR1 is SQVTM, CDR2 ANQGSEA, per germline. Losses at the gene ends were 2 bases for V and 3 bases for J; bases not matched to a gene: 10. CDR3 length equals 16 residues. Time point noted: newly diagnosed GD, antithyroid drugs for less than 3 months. TCR sequences were obtained from RNA taken from PBMCs. All patients originated from an endocrinology department located in Xi'an, China. Arm-PCR of CDR3 regions and iRepertoire HTBI primers were the basis on which TCR beta libraries were built. MiXCR was run by TCRdb on the multiplex PCR reads, yielding one entry per CDR3 protein. The sample shows a few hundred thousand distinct CDR3 sequences, approximately 15% of them seen only once. These same records also appear under a second study, on T cells in Graves' hyperthyroidism and ophthalmopathy. According to that study: Clonotypes that were expanded in thyroid above 0.001 mostly appeared in blood too. Ophthalmopathy was model-predicted a median about 7.1 months pre-onset.

The TCR comes from a man aged 25-45 years with Graves disease. This rearrangement joins TRBV29-1 to TRBJ2-4; TRBD1 matches 7 bases. Specimen: peripheral blood mononuclear cells (PBMCs), collected at new diagnosis, from a patient treated with antithyroid drugs. CDR3 sequence (DNA): TGCAGCGTTGAACCCTCGACAGGGACGGGCAAAAACATTCAGTACTTC. Translated, it gives CSVEPSTGTGKNIQYF.